Shown below are 8 T cell receptor beta chains from a single sample sequenced in a study of OX40 agonist ivuxolimab in advanced cancers. Clones were read by immunoSEQ multiplex PCR, and TCRdb kept only the in-frame ones, dropping some. The repertoire holds 31,000 or so clones, with about 93% as singletons. Specimen: CD4+ or CD8+ T cells sorted from blood, collected in a trial of the OX40 agonist ivuxolimab. These receptor sequences come from an adult with an advanced solid tumor such as melanoma, head and neck, liver or kidney cancer.

The chain couples TRBV4-3 to TRBJ2-1; D gene ambiguous. Germline loops: CDR1 LGHNA, CDR2 YSLEER. CDR3 size: 15 residues. V lost 0 bases and J lost 9, with 15 bases in between. The CDR3 region is CASSQDPTAVAEQFF. The CDR3 DNA sequence: TGCGCCAGCAGCCAAGATCCGACTGCCGTGGCTGAGCAGTTCTTC.

The V gene is TRBV10-1, the J gene TRBJ2-7; 10 bases are shared with TRBD2. Germline V CDR1 and CDR2: WNHNN, SYGVQD (reference sequence). V shed 3 bases and J 6 bases; nucleotides not matched to a gene: 14. This CDR3 spans 17 amino acids. The CDR3 here is CASSDCPIAGGRCEQYV. The CDR3 bases are TGCGCCAGCAGTGACTGCCCGATAGCGGGGGGACGTTGCGAGCAGTACGTC.

The chain is built from TRBV4-1 and TRBJ2-3; 10 nucleotides align to TRBD2. Per the germline V gene, CDR1 is MGHRA and CDR2 is YSYEKL. There are 18 residues in the CDR3. V gave up 1 base and J gave up 0 bases; unmatched junction bases: 7. CDR3 nucleotides: TGCGCCAGCAGCCAAGTCTGGACTAGCGGAACTAGCACAGATACGCAGTATTTT. It codes for CASSQVWTSGTSTDTQYF.

This chain connects TRBV5-5 to TRBJ2-3; 10 bases are shared with TRBD1. The CDR3 is 16 residues long. The trim removed 4 bases at V and 4 bases at J, leaving 9 bases unmatched. Germline CDR1 and CDR2: SGHKS and YYEKEE (reference sequence). This chain's CDR3 is CASSTVTGGSADTQYF. DNA of the CDR3: TGTGCCAGCAGCACGGTGACAGGGGGCAGCGCAGATACGCAGTATTTT.

The chain has TRBV5-1 and TRBJ2-5, with D uncertain. Germline CDR1 SGHRS, CDR2 YFSETQ. Trimming took 1 base from V and 1 from J, leaving 8 bases between them. This CDR3 is built from 14 residues. The CDR3 DNA sequence: TGCGCCAGCAGCTTGTGGGCAGCCCAAGAGACCCAGTACTTC. It is translated as CASSLWAAQETQYF.

V is TRBV7-8 and J is TRBJ2-1, with D unclear. The CDR3 is made up of 15 amino acids. Per the germline V gene, CDR1 is SGHVS and CDR2 is FQNEAQ. V was pared by 1 base and J by 9 bases, with 16 bases between. CDR3 in amino acids: CASSLVRLNIIEQFF. Written as DNA, the CDR3 is TGTGCCAGCAGCTTAGTCCGTCTGAACATCATTGAGCAGTTCTTC. Looking up the rest from reference TRBV7-8 and TRBJ2-1 gives the full variable domain: GAGVSQSPRYKVAKRGQDVALRCDPISGHVSLFWYQQALGQGPEFLTYFQNEAQLDKSGLPSDRFFAERPEGSVSTLKIQRTQQEDSAVYLCASSLVRLNIIEQFFGPGTRLTVL.

This clone occurred once. The genes are TRBV6-5 and TRBJ2-1; D might be TRBD2 (5 bases). The germline V gene encodes CDR1 MNHEY and CDR2 SVGAGI. This CDR3 contains 14 residues. V was shortened by 6 bases and J by 8 bases, with 17 bases between the two germline ends. The CDR3 nucleotides are TGTGCCAGCAGCCGGTCACTAGAGTTTCATGAGCAGTTCTTC. Protein: CASSRSLEFHEQFF.

The J gene is TRBJ2-1, the V gene TRBV7-3; weak D call: TRBD2 (5 bases). The CDR3 is 15 amino acids. V lost 5 bases and J lost 6, with 17 bases in between. Germline V CDR1 and CDR2: SGHTA, FQGTGA. The chain's CDR3 is CASSRTGGGGNEQFF. In nucleotides, the CDR3 is TGTGCCAGCAGCCGGACCGGCGGAGGTGGCAATGAGCAGTTCTTC.